This T cell receptor beta chain was recovered during a study of blood T cell repertoires in COVID-19 (dated by TCRdb to 2018 to 2021). Background for the entire study: The collaborator samples originated in the United States, Italy and Spain and spanned the acute and convalescent phases of COVID-19. The material from the prospective study consisted of cDNA or gDNA derived from T cells, B-cell-depleted T cells, or PBMCs. Subjects who had been exposed to COVID-19, were actively infected with it, or had recovered from it provided the deeply sampled blood TCRbeta repertoires that made up the dataset. A freely available public database, intended as a resource for researchers studying the immune response to SARS-CoV-2, is where the repertoires were released. The samples were drawn from the first 160 participants of the ongoing ImmuneRACE study and from roughly 1,300 subjects provided by 6 global collaborators. A de-identified subject ID, COVID-19 status, age in years and sex were almost always included in the sample metadata. Where available, HLA class I and class II types were taken from metadata supplied by the sample provider and were not determined by assay-based typing. What the work shows at the level of the full study, not this receptor alone: Clinical and demographic metadata were provided uncurated, with the amount varying by source and participant.

The immunoSEQ Assay, a bias-controlled multiplex PCR, was used to amplify TCRbeta CDR3 regions from genomic DNA. The study's processing was this. Within the assay, amplification of reference gene primers was used to estimate how many nucleated cells each sample contained. To quantify the absolute abundance of each unique TCRbeta CDR3 rearrangement, sequence reads were collapsed and filtered. For each sample, productive Simpson clonality was calculated by taking the square root of Simpson's diversity index across productive rearrangements. TCRdb's version of the immuneACCESS table is confined to in-frame rearrangements and falls short of the full clone set. An unresolved V gene accounts for under half of the shortfall where checked; the remainder is of unknown origin. V, J and clone size reflect that table, while D and trimming were determined from the DNA. The sample yields 250,000 to 350,000 clones; around 87% were counted once. The ten largest account for roughly 2% of the sample.

The cysteine opens and the phenylalanine closes a CDR3 of 15 amino acids. The kept DNA is CDR3 alone, 45 bases in frame from the first base. V is cut back by 1 base and J by 0 bases, with 3 bases in the junction unmatched. The germline V gene (reference sequence) yields LNHDA for CDR1 and SQIVND for CDR2. On this clone itself: This clone's antigen is unknown. Base qualities were left out, and no much larger clone turns up one base away.

A second Seattle source provided samples from volunteer blood donors who had recovered from COVID-19. The collaborating institutions used their own protocols to collect whole blood in K2EDTA tubes. Collaborator samples were shipped for TCRbeta analysis as frozen whole blood, isolated PBMCs, or DNA extracted from either sample type. This chain is built from TRBV19 and TRBJ2-7; TRBD2 matches 7 bases in the middle. This receptor was obtained from a woman between 45 and 65 years old who had recovered from COVID-19. Sequenced material: peripheral blood. The CDR3 sequence is CASSIGRGGSYEQYF. The DNA sequence reads TGTGCCAGTAGTATAGGACGCGGGGGCTCCTACGAGCAGTACTTC.